A selection of T cell receptor beta chains follows, all from one sample in a study of blood T cell repertoires in COVID-19. Profiled with immunoSEQ multiplex PCR; TCRdb holds only in-frame clones, not every one. The sample lists around 87,000 clones, roughly three quarters occurring once. Sequencing was performed on peripheral blood. The receptors derive from a woman of 80 years or more with acute or convalescent COVID-19. Both conserved end residues are part of each CDR3. Fields, in order: D gene, clone size, J gene, CDR3 length, V gene, CDR3 DNA, CDR3 protein. The D gene is left open where the match is weak. Rows give clone size only sometimes, using once, few, many, or a class for an expanded clone.

d_gene: TRBD2; abundance: NA; j_gene: TRBJ2-5; len: 13; v_gene: TRBV28; CDR3nt: TGTGCCAGCAGTGGTGGGGGGGAAGAGACCCAGTACTTC; CDR3aa: CASSGGGEETQYF
d_gene: TRBD2; abundance: NA; j_gene: TRBJ2-2; len: 14; v_gene: TRBV18; CDR3nt: TGTGCCAGCTCACCTCCATCTAGCGGAGTTAGGCTGTTTTTT; CDR3aa: CASSPPSSGVRLFF
d_gene: TRBD1; abundance: NA; j_gene: TRBJ1-2; len: 15; v_gene: TRBV14; CDR3nt: TGTGCCAGCAGCGATTTTACCGGGACAGGGTATGGCTACACCTTC; CDR3aa: CASSDFTGTGYGYTF
d_gene: NA; abundance: NA; j_gene: TRBJ1-2; len: 12; v_gene: TRBV20-1; CDR3nt: TGCAGTGCTAGTGACGTAAGGGAGGACTACACCTTC; CDR3aa: CSASDVREDYTF
d_gene: NA; abundance: few; j_gene: TRBJ2-3; len: 11; v_gene: TRBV19; CDR3nt: TGTGCCAGTAGTACGCCGCTAACGCAGTATTTT; CDR3aa: CASSTPLTQYF
d_gene: TRBD2; abundance: NA; j_gene: TRBJ2-2; len: 14; v_gene: TRBV7-3; CDR3nt: TGTGCCAGCAAGGGAGCGGGATACACCGGGGAGCTGTTTTTT; CDR3aa: CASKGAGYTGELFF
d_gene: NA; abundance: NA; j_gene: TRBJ1-2; len: 13; v_gene: TRBV29-1; CDR3nt: TGCAGCGTTGGGGTTCAGGGTGGGTATGGCTACACCTTC; CDR3aa: CSVGVQGGYGYTF
d_gene: TRBD2; abundance: NA; j_gene: TRBJ2-5; len: 16; v_gene: TRBV7-2; CDR3nt: TGTGCCAGCAGCCCGGGACTAGCGGGAGCGTTTGAGACCCAGTACTTC; CDR3aa: CASSPGLAGAFETQYF
d_gene: TRBD1; abundance: NA; j_gene: TRBJ1-2; len: 16; v_gene: TRBV19; CDR3nt: TGTGCCAGTAGTATACGCACAGGGGGTCGAAGCTATGGCTACACCTTC; CDR3aa: CASSIRTGGRSYGYTF
d_gene: TRBD1; abundance: NA; j_gene: TRBJ1-2; len: 16; v_gene: TRBV3-1/TRBV3-2; CDR3nt: TGTGCCAGCAGCCAACCTGGACAGGGGGCAGTCTATGGCTACACCTTC; CDR3aa: CASSQPGQGAVYGYTF
d_gene: NA; abundance: NA; j_gene: TRBJ2-7; len: 13; v_gene: TRBV18; CDR3nt: TGTGCCAGCTCACCACTAGCGTCCTACGAGCAGTACTTC; CDR3aa: CASSPLASYEQYF
d_gene: NA; abundance: NA; j_gene: TRBJ2-3; len: 15; v_gene: TRBV20-1; CDR3nt: TGCAGTGCTAGTGTCGCGAGCTACAGCACAGATACGCAGTATTTT; CDR3aa: CSASVASYSTDTQYF
d_gene: NA; abundance: NA; j_gene: TRBJ2-3; len: 16; v_gene: TRBV7-9; CDR3nt: TGTGCCAGCAGCTTAGAAGGCTCTGGAGGCACAGATACGCAGTATTTT; CDR3aa: CASSLEGSGGTDTQYF
d_gene: TRBD2; abundance: NA; j_gene: TRBJ2-7; len: 15; v_gene: TRBV7-2; CDR3nt: TGTGCCAGCAGTCCCGCGGGGGTAAGCTCCTACGAGCAGTACTTC; CDR3aa: CASSPAGVSSYEQYF
d_gene: TRBD1; abundance: NA; j_gene: TRBJ1-5; len: 14; v_gene: TRBV27; CDR3nt: TGTGCCAGCAGCGGACAGGGGCTTAATCAGCCCCAGCATTTT; CDR3aa: CASSGQGLNQPQHF
d_gene: NA; abundance: NA; j_gene: TRBJ1-2; len: 17; v_gene: TRBV3-1/TRBV3-2; CDR3nt: TGTGCCAGCAGCCAAGATTCCTCGCCGATCAACCGCGGTGGCTACACCTTC; CDR3aa: CASSQDSSPINRGGYTF
d_gene: NA; abundance: NA; j_gene: TRBJ2-7; len: 17; v_gene: TRBV5-1; CDR3nt: TGCGCCAGCAGCCCGTTGGTACAGGGTATCCCCTCCTACGAGCAGTACTTC; CDR3aa: CASSPLVQGIPSYEQYF
d_gene: TRBD1; abundance: NA; j_gene: TRBJ1-5; len: 15; v_gene: TRBV18; CDR3nt: TGTGCCAGCTCACAAGCAACAGGGGTGACTCAGCCCCAGCATTTT; CDR3aa: CASSQATGVTQPQHF
d_gene: TRBD1; abundance: NA; j_gene: TRBJ1-5; len: 15; v_gene: TRBV30; CDR3nt: TGTGCCTGGGGACAGGGAGGGTTCGGCAATCAGCCCCAGCATTTT; CDR3aa: CAWGQGGFGNQPQHF
d_gene: NA; abundance: NA; j_gene: TRBJ1-3; len: 15; v_gene: TRBV5-1; CDR3nt: TGCGCCAGCAGCTTGCAGGGGCAGTCTGGAAACACCATATATTTT; CDR3aa: CASSLQGQSGNTIYF
d_gene: TRBD1; abundance: NA; j_gene: TRBJ1-6; len: 14; v_gene: TRBV5-1; CDR3nt: TGCGCCAGCAGGGCCGGGACAGGGTATTCACCCCTCCACTTT; CDR3aa: CASRAGTGYSPLHF
d_gene: TRBD1; abundance: NA; j_gene: TRBJ1-2; len: 16; v_gene: TRBV6-5; CDR3nt: TGTGCCAGCAGTTATATCTTAGGGGGCGAGAACTATGGCTACACCTTC; CDR3aa: CASSYILGGENYGYTF
d_gene: NA; abundance: NA; j_gene: TRBJ2-7; len: 14; v_gene: TRBV6-2/TRBV6-3; CDR3nt: TGTGCCAGCAGCCACAGGGTGAGGGACTACGAGCAGTACTTC; CDR3aa: CASSHRVRDYEQYF
d_gene: NA; abundance: few; j_gene: TRBJ1-3; len: 13; v_gene: TRBV29-1; CDR3nt: TGCAGCGTTGAGGGCAGTCATGGAAACACCATATATTTT; CDR3aa: CSVEGSHGNTIYF
d_gene: TRBD1; abundance: NA; j_gene: TRBJ1-2; len: 14; v_gene: TRBV28; CDR3nt: TGTGCCAGCAGCTTAACAGGGGGCTTAAATGGCTACACCTTC; CDR3aa: CASSLTGGLNGYTF
d_gene: TRBD1; abundance: NA; j_gene: TRBJ2-2; len: 14; v_gene: TRBV18; CDR3nt: TGTGCCAGTACAGGGGTCTCAAACACCGGGGAGCTGTTTTTT; CDR3aa: CASTGVSNTGELFF
d_gene: TRBD1; abundance: NA; j_gene: TRBJ2-5; len: 13; v_gene: TRBV6-5; CDR3nt: TGTGCCAGCACCACAGGGGGCCTGGAGACCCAGTACTTC; CDR3aa: CASTTGGLETQYF
d_gene: NA; abundance: NA; j_gene: TRBJ2-3; len: 12; v_gene: TRBV6-5; CDR3nt: TGTGCCAGCAAGACTATCACAGATACGCAGTATTTT; CDR3aa: CASKTITDTQYF
d_gene: TRBD2; abundance: NA; j_gene: TRBJ2-1; len: 15; v_gene: TRBV7-3; CDR3nt: TGTGCCAGCAGCTCCCAAGCGGGGATAATCAATGAGCAGTTCTTC; CDR3aa: CASSSQAGIINEQFF
d_gene: TRBD1; abundance: NA; j_gene: TRBJ2-3; len: 16; v_gene: TRBV5-5; CDR3nt: TGTGCCAGCAGCCGAAACCTACAGGGGGCGGGAGATACGCAGTATTTT; CDR3aa: CASSRNLQGAGDTQYF
d_gene: NA; abundance: NA; j_gene: TRBJ1-5; len: 14; v_gene: TRBV6-2/TRBV6-3; CDR3nt: TGTGCCAGCAGTTCCACAGGGCCTAATCAGCCCCAGCATTTT; CDR3aa: CASSSTGPNQPQHF
d_gene: NA; abundance: NA; j_gene: TRBJ2-7; len: 12; v_gene: TRBV28; CDR3nt: TGTGCCAGCAGCAGGGTCGGTTACGAGCAGTACTTC; CDR3aa: CASSRVGYEQYF
d_gene: TRBD1; abundance: NA; j_gene: TRBJ1-2; len: 15; v_gene: TRBV7-3; CDR3nt: TGTGCCAGCAGCCCTGACGGGACAGGGGGGGTTGGCTACACCTTC; CDR3aa: CASSPDGTGGVGYTF
d_gene: TRBD1; abundance: NA; j_gene: TRBJ1-2; len: 13; v_gene: TRBV7-2; CDR3nt: TGTGCCAGCAGCTTAAACAGGGGGAATGGCTACACCTTC; CDR3aa: CASSLNRGNGYTF
d_gene: NA; abundance: NA; j_gene: TRBJ1-2; len: 14; v_gene: TRBV9; CDR3nt: TGTGCCAGCAGCGCGACAGTACCTAACTATGGCTACACCTTC; CDR3aa: CASSATVPNYGYTF
d_gene: NA; abundance: NA; j_gene: TRBJ1-1; len: 13; v_gene: TRBV6-2/TRBV6-3; CDR3nt: TGTGCCAGCAGCTTCGGGGGTACCACTGAAGCTTTCTTT; CDR3aa: CASSFGGTTEAFF
d_gene: TRBD1; abundance: NA; j_gene: TRBJ1-1; len: 14; v_gene: TRBV2; CDR3nt: TGTGCCAGCAGTCGGGGACAGGGGGCATGGGAAGCTTTCTTT; CDR3aa: CASSRGQGAWEAFF
d_gene: NA; abundance: NA; j_gene: TRBJ2-3; len: 14; v_gene: TRBV28; CDR3nt: TGTGCCAGCACCCCGGGGACTCCCACAGATACGCAGTATTTT; CDR3aa: CASTPGTPTDTQYF
d_gene: NA; abundance: NA; j_gene: TRBJ2-3; len: 13; v_gene: TRBV7-2; CDR3nt: TGTGCCAGCAGCTTGCCTAGGACAGATACGCAGTATTTT; CDR3aa: CASSLPRTDTQYF
d_gene: TRBD1; abundance: NA; j_gene: TRBJ2-7; len: 15; v_gene: TRBV7-8; CDR3nt: TGTGCCAGCAGCGCACGGACAGGGGGCTTTGGCGAGCAGTACTTC; CDR3aa: CASSARTGGFGEQYF
d_gene: NA; abundance: NA; j_gene: TRBJ2-2; len: 15; v_gene: TRBV2; CDR3nt: TGTGCCAGCAGTGGTAGGGCAGGGGACACCGGGGAGCTGTTTTTT; CDR3aa: CASSGRAGDTGELFF
d_gene: NA; abundance: NA; j_gene: TRBJ1-5; len: 14; v_gene: TRBV6-5; CDR3nt: TGTGCCAGCACCGGGGGAAGGGGCAATCAGCCCCAGCATTTT; CDR3aa: CASTGGRGNQPQHF
d_gene: TRBD2; abundance: NA; j_gene: TRBJ2-3; len: 18; v_gene: TRBV9; CDR3nt: TGTGCCAGCAGCGTACGTCCCGGGACTAGCGGGGGGACAGATACGCAGTATTTT; CDR3aa: CASSVRPGTSGGTDTQYF
d_gene: NA; abundance: NA; j_gene: TRBJ2-1; len: 12; v_gene: TRBV30; CDR3nt: TGTGCCTGGAGTGTTTTAGGGGTGGAGCAGTTCTTC; CDR3aa: CAWSVLGVEQFF
d_gene: NA; abundance: NA; j_gene: TRBJ2-1; len: 14; v_gene: TRBV29-1; CDR3nt: TGCAGCGGGGCCGGCAGGGAAAACTACAATGAGCAGTTCTTC; CDR3aa: CSGAGRENYNEQFF
d_gene: NA; abundance: NA; j_gene: TRBJ1-6; len: 14; v_gene: TRBV7-2; CDR3nt: TGTGCCAGCAGCTTAAGTGCGGCCGCAGAGGAGTTCCACTTT; CDR3aa: CASSLSAAAEEFHF
d_gene: TRBD2; abundance: NA; j_gene: TRBJ2-3; len: 18; v_gene: TRBV7-6; CDR3nt: TGTGCCAGCAGCCAACGGGGGGGGGCTAGCGGGGCGACAGATACGCAGTATTTT; CDR3aa: CASSQRGGASGATDTQYF
d_gene: TRBD1; abundance: NA; j_gene: TRBJ1-4; len: 15; v_gene: TRBV7-9; CDR3nt: TGTGCCAGCAGCATTCACAGGGGATGGGAGGAAAAACTGTTTTTT; CDR3aa: CASSIHRGWEEKLFF
d_gene: TRBD2; abundance: NA; j_gene: TRBJ2-1; len: 14; v_gene: TRBV19; CDR3nt: TGTGCCAGTGACGATCCGGGACTAGCGGGAGAGCAGTTCTTC; CDR3aa: CASDDPGLAGEQFF
d_gene: NA; abundance: NA; j_gene: TRBJ1-6; len: 14; v_gene: TRBV4-3; CDR3nt: TGCGCCAGCAGCCAAGAGCACAGGCTGGCGGCCCTCCACTTT; CDR3aa: CASSQEHRLAALHF
d_gene: NA; abundance: NA; j_gene: TRBJ1-6; len: 14; v_gene: TRBV7-2; CDR3nt: TGTGCCAGTTCAGGCAGGGAGGCGAATTCACCCCTCCACTTT; CDR3aa: CASSGREANSPLHF
d_gene: NA; abundance: NA; j_gene: TRBJ2-1; len: 17; v_gene: TRBV11-2; CDR3nt: TGTGCCAGCAGCTTAGAGTGGGGCCAGAGCTCCTACAATGAGCAGTTCTTC; CDR3aa: CASSLEWGQSSYNEQFF
d_gene: NA; abundance: NA; j_gene: TRBJ1-2; len: 14; v_gene: TRBV28; CDR3nt: TGTGCCAGCAGTTTAATTGGGCGGGCAGATGGCTACACCTTC; CDR3aa: CASSLIGRADGYTF